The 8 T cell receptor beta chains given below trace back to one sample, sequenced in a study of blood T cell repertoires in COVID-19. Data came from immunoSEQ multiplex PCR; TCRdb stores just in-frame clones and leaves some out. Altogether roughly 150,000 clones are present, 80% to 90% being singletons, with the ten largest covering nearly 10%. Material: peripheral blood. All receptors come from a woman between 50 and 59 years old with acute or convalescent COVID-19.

The CDR3 reads CASIMTRESEAFF. The DNA of the CDR3 is TGTGCCAGCATCATGACCCGGGAGTCTGAAGCTTTCTTT. This sequence joins TRBV6-5 and TRBJ1-1; D is ambiguous. The CDR3 is made up of 13 amino acids. Trimming took 7 bases from V and 6 from J, leaving 15 bases between them. Germline CDR1 is MNHEY and CDR2 is SVGAGI.

For the CDR3, the DNA is TGTGCCAGTACCTGGGGGCCTACAACTAATGAAAAACTGTTTTTT. Its translation: CASTWGPTTNEKLFF. The chain combines TRBV19 with TRBJ1-4; possibly TRBD1 for D (6 bases). Trimming took off 7 bases at V and 0 bases at J, with 12 bases between the two ends. The CDR3 length is 15 residues. Germline loops: CDR1 LNHDA, CDR2 SQIVND (reference sequence).

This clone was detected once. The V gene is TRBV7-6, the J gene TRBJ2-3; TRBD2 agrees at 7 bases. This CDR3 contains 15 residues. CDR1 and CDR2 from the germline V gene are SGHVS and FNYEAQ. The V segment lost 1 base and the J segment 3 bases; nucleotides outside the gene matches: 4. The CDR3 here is CASSLVGGRTDTQYF. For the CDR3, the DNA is TGTGCCAGCAGCTTAGTCGGCGGGAGAACAGATACGCAGTATTTT.

CDR3 nucleotides: TGTGCCAGCAGCTTAGTGGGGGGGGCGCAAGAAAAACTGTTTTTT. Translating gives CASSLVGGAQEKLFF. The chain is built from TRBV11-2 and TRBJ1-4, with D possibly TRBD1 on 6 matching bases. The CDR3 spans 15 residues. CDR1 is SGHAT and CDR2 is FQNNGV in the germline V gene. Trimming took off 1 base at V and 8 bases at J, with 14 bases between the two ends.

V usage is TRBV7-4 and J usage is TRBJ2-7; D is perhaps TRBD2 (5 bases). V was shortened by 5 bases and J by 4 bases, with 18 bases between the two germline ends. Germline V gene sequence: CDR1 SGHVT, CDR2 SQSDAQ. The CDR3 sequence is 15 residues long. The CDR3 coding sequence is TGTGCCAGCAGCCGACCTCCAGGACTTCTATACGAGCAGTACTTC. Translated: CASSRPPGLLYEQYF.

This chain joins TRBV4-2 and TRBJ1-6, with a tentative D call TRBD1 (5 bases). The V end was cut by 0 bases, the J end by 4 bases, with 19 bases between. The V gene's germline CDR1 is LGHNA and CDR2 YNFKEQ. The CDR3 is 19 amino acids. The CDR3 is CASSQDVQGRILYNSPLHF. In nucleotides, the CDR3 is TGTGCCAGCAGCCAAGATGTTCAGGGCCGAATCTTATATAATTCACCCCTCCACTTT.

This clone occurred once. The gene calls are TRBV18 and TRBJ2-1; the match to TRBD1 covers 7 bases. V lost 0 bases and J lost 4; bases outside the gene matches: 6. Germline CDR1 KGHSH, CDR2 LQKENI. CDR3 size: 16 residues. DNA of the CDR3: TGTGCCAGCTCACCACCCTCAGGGGGACGGTACAATGAGCAGTTCTTC. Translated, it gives CASSPPSGGRYNEQFF.

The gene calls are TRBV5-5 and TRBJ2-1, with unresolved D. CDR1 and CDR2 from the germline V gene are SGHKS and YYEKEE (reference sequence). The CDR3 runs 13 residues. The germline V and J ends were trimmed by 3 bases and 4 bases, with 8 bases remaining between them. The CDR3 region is CASSSEEYNEQFF. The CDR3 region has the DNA TGTGCCAGCAGCTCCGAGGAATACAATGAGCAGTTCTTC.